This entry lists 10 T cell receptor beta chains sequenced from one sample in a study of PD-L1 blockade in urothelial cancer. Repertoires were generated with immunoSEQ multiplex PCR, while TCRdb's copy carries only in-frame clones and drops some. The sample carries around 87,000 clones, roughly 83% recorded once. Regarding time point: peripheral blood 6 weeks after treatment start. This material consisted of PBMCs, taken around atezolizumab (anti-PD-L1) treatment. The receptors shown here come from a man in his 70s with urothelial cancer.

About this clone itself: The sample has other DNA sequences that encode this CDR3 too. The CDR3 spells CASSLGSGGYNEQFF. CDR3 DNA sequence: TGTGCCAGCAGCTTAGGTAGCGGGGGTTACAATGAGCAGTTCTTC. This rearrangement joins TRBV7-8 to TRBJ2-1; TRBD2 matches 9 bases. CDR3 length: 15 residues. After removal of 1 base from V and 4 bases from J, the junction contained 2 bases not matched to a gene. Per the germline V gene, CDR1 is SGHVS and CDR2 is FQNEAQ.

The rearrangement uses TRBV7-9 and TRBJ2-1, with 7 nucleotides matching TRBD1. The V gene's germline CDR1 is SEHNR and CDR2 FQNEAQ (reference sequence). With 5 bases clipped from V and 4 bases from J, the junction kept 5 bases outside the gene matches. This CDR3 is 14 amino acids long. In DNA, the CDR3 is TGTGCCAGCAGCCCTCGGGACAGATACAATGAGCAGTTCTTC. Translating gives CASSPRDRYNEQFF.

J is TRBJ2-1 and V is TRBV10-3, with TRBD2 identical over 11 bases. CDR1 and CDR2 (germline): ENHRY, SYGVKD. This CDR3 has 17 amino acids. J was trimmed by 4 bases and V by 2 bases; bases with no gene match: 7. The chain's CDR3 is CAISEARLAGLYNEQFF. Written as DNA, the CDR3 is TGTGCCATCAGTGAGGCGCGACTAGCGGGATTGTACAATGAGCAGTTCTTC.

This clone was counted between two and nine times. This chain connects TRBV10-3 to TRBJ2-3, with 12 bases aligning to TRBD2. V gave up 3 bases and J gave up 1 base; unmatched junction bases: 8. The germline gives CDR1 ENHRY, CDR2 SYGVKD. This CDR3 spans 18 amino acids. The CDR3 loop reads CAISDLAGGPGGTDTQYF. The CDR3 coding sequence is TGTGCCATCAGTGATCTAGCGGGGGGGCCGGGTGGCACAGATACGCAGTATTTT.

V gene TRBV5-6 combines with J gene TRBJ2-7, with D perhaps matching TRBD1 (6 bases). Trimming cost V 0 bases and J 3 bases, with 16 bases left between them. Germline CDR1 and CDR2: SGHDT and YYEEEE. The CDR3 extends over 16 amino acids. This CDR3 is CASSLAFGQPYYEQYF. The CDR3 DNA follows: TGTGCCAGCAGCTTGGCCTTCGGACAGCCATACTACGAGCAGTACTTC.

The V gene is TRBV18, the J gene TRBJ2-5, with TRBD1 as a possible D gene (5 bases). The CDR3 contains 14 residues. Per germline, CDR1 KGHSH and CDR2 LQKENI. V lost 3 bases and J lost 2, with 10 bases in between. The chain's CDR3 is CASSPQGQQETQYF. The CDR3 DNA reads as TGTGCCAGCTCACCCCAGGGTCAACAAGAGACCCAGTACTTC.

This clone was detected a few times. The chain employs TRBV9 and TRBJ2-7; 7 nucleotides line up with TRBD1. CDR1 SGDLS and CDR2 YYNGEE come from the germline V gene. V gave up 0 bases and J gave up 4 bases; unmatched junction bases: 7. The CDR3 is 15 residues long. This chain's CDR3 is CASSVEGRGWYEQYF. CDR3 nucleotides: TGTGCCAGCAGCGTAGAGGGCAGGGGGTGGTACGAGCAGTACTTC.

This clone was detected only a few times. The rearrangement uses TRBV11-3 and TRBJ2-1; D remains ambiguous. The CDR3 totals 12 residues. CDR1 SGHNT and CDR2 YENEEA come from the germline V gene. V was trimmed by 1 base and J by 9 bases, leaving 7 bases between them. Written as DNA, the CDR3 is TGTGCCAGCAGCTTAGCCGTCAGTGAGCAGTTCTTC. It yields the protein CASSLAVSEQFF.

This clone was recorded once. The chain has TRBV6-1 and TRBJ2-3; no clear D gene. CDR3 length: 15 amino acids. V dropped 0 bases and J dropped 4 bases, with 11 bases sitting between them. Germline V gene lookup returns CDR1 MNHNS and CDR2 SASEGT. The CDR3 DNA sequence: TGTGCCAGCAGTGAAGCGCCCGTAAGAGCAGATACGCAGTATTTT. This gives the protein CASSEAPVRADTQYF.

The CDR3 loop reads CASRPGTGGEKLFF. The CDR3 DNA follows: TGTGCCAGCAGACCTGGGACAGGGGGTGAAAAACTGTTTTTT. The chain links TRBV5-5 to TRBJ1-4, with 11 bases identical to TRBD1. This CDR3 comprises 14 residues. Trimming took 5 bases from V and 7 from J; bases not matched to a gene: 4. Germline CDR1 SGHKS, CDR2 YYEKEE (reference sequence).